One sample yielded the 28 T cell receptor beta chains listed below, sequenced in a study of blood T cell repertoires in COVID-19. TCRdb keeps only in-frame clones here, not all; method: immunoSEQ multiplex PCR. The table includes approximately 15,000 clones, almost 85% detected once. Sequenced: peripheral blood. These receptors were taken from a woman between 70 and 85 years old with active COVID-19.

The chain links TRBV5-6 to TRBJ2-7; D remains unclear. Germline V gene sequence: CDR1 SGHDT, CDR2 YYEEEE. The V gene lost 0 bases and the J gene lost 6 bases, with 19 bases spanning the gap. The CDR3 loop spans 16 amino acids. The CDR3 DNA follows: TGTGCCAGCAGCTTGGATACATTGTACCCCTTCTCCGAGCAGTACTTC. It encodes CASSLDTLYPFSEQYF.

The rearrangement links TRBV5-1 to TRBJ2-2; 7 bases agree with TRBD1. This CDR3 contains 17 residues. V lost 7 bases and J lost 0; bases outside the gene matches: 12. Germline CDR1 SGHRS, CDR2 YFSETQ. The CDR3 is CASWGYSGTANTGELFF. CDR3 in DNA: TGCGCCAGCTGGGGGTACTCCGGGACAGCGAACACCGGGGAGCTGTTTTTT.

This clone was recorded once. V usage is TRBV28 and J usage is TRBJ1-2, with D possibly matching TRBD1 (5 bases). This CDR3 has 12 amino acids. V lost 10 bases to trimming and J lost 7 bases, with 16 bases between them. CDR1 and CDR2 from the germline V gene are MDHEN and SYDVKM. The CDR3 bases are TGTGCCACCAGGACATCTCCTCGTGGCTACACCTTC. It translates to CATRTSPRGYTF.

The rearrangement joins TRBV20-1 to TRBJ2-3; the match to TRBD1 covers 10 bases. Germline V lookup: CDR1 DFQATT, CDR2 SNEGSKA (reference sequence). J gave up 3 bases and V 3 bases, and 12 bases lay outside the gene matches. The CDR3 contains 17 residues. CDR3 nucleotide sequence: TGCAGTGCTAGTTACGGACAGGGGGGTCTCCGGACAGATACGCAGTATTTT. It yields the protein CSASYGQGGLRTDTQYF.

This chain connects TRBV7-3 to TRBJ2-3; possibly TRBD1 for D (5 bases). The germline CDR1 and CDR2 sequences are SGHTA and FQGTGA. This CDR3 spans 14 amino acids. Trimming took off 2 bases at V and 2 bases at J, with 8 bases between the two ends. The CDR3 protein is CASSLVGATDTQYF. CDR3 nucleotide sequence: TGTGCCAGCAGCTTAGTAGGGGCCACAGATACGCAGTATTTT. Filled out from reference TRBV7-3 and TRBJ2-3, the complete variable domain reads GAGVSQTPSNKVTEKGKYVELRCDPISGHTALYWYRQSLGQGPEFLIYFQGTGAADDSGLPNDRFFAVRPEGSVSTLKIQRTERGDSAVYLCASSLVGATDTQYFGPGTRLTVL.

The rearrangement uses TRBV28 and TRBJ1-1; D might be TRBD1 (5 bases). The CDR3 spans 12 residues. Deletions cut 8 bases from V and 3 bases from J, with 10 bases between. Per the germline V gene, CDR1 is MDHEN and CDR2 is SYDVKM. The CDR3 nucleotides are TGTGCCAGCTCCTCGGGGGACACTGAAGCTTTCTTT. Protein: CASSSGDTEAFF.

The J gene is TRBJ2-1, the V gene TRBV21-1; the table names TRBD2, a call not compared with the DNA. TRBV21-1 is a known pseudogene. The CDR3 has 15 amino acids. Here the CDR3 DNA reads TGTGCCAGCAGCAAGTCTGCGGGAGATCACAATGAGCAGTTCTTC. It encodes CASSKSAGDHNEQFF.

This chain joins TRBV5-1 and TRBJ2-2; maybe TRBD1 (5 bases). Per germline, CDR1 SGHRS and CDR2 YFSETQ. The CDR3 contains 15 residues. Trimming pared 6 bases from V and 0 bases from J, leaving 12 bases between. CDR3 nucleotide sequence: TGCGCCAGCAAGGGGCAGTTCGCGAACACCGGGGAGCTGTTTTTT. Protein product: CASKGQFANTGELFF.

V gene TRBV5-5 combines with J gene TRBJ1-2; 9 bases are a match to TRBD1. This CDR3 is 17 amino acids long. Germline loops: CDR1 SGHKS, CDR2 YYEKEE (reference sequence). V shed 4 bases, J shed 5 bases, and the junction held 15 bases outside the gene matches. CDR3: CASSPGTGSLGWYGYTF. CDR3 in DNA: TGTGCCAGCAGCCCCGGGACAGGGAGTCTTGGTTGGTATGGCTACACCTTC.

Written as DNA, the CDR3 is TGTGCCAGCAGCGTCACCGTATCCAAGGGGGAGACCCAGTACTTC. Translation gives CASSVTVSKGETQYF. The rearrangement links TRBV2 to TRBJ2-5, with D perhaps TRBD1 (5 bases). Deletions cut 6 bases from V and 5 bases from J, with 19 bases between. Germline CDR1 reads SNHLY; CDR2 reads FYNNEI. The length of the CDR3 is 15 residues.

Within the sample, this clone is medium-sized. The V and J genes are TRBV6-1 and TRBJ2-7; D unresolved. Germline CDR1 reads MNHNS; CDR2 reads SASEGT. Trimming took off 3 bases at V and 4 bases at J, with 4 bases between the two ends. CDR3 size: 11 residues. CDR3 DNA: TGTGCCAGCAGTGACCATTACGAGCAGTACTTC. It yields the protein CASSDHYEQYF.

This chain uses TRBV19 with TRBJ1-5; 7 bases are shared with TRBD1. CDR1 is LNHDA, CDR2 SQIVND, per germline (reference sequence). The CDR3 has 16 residues. J was trimmed by 5 bases and V by 2 bases; bases with no gene match: 9. Here the CDR3 reads CASSIPGTAPYQPQHF. In DNA, the CDR3 is TGTGCCAGTAGTATACCGGGGACAGCTCCTTATCAGCCCCAGCATTTT.

This chain uses TRBV28 with TRBJ2-1, with TRBD2 identical over 8 bases. This CDR3 is 16 amino acids long. Germline CDR1 reads MDHEN; CDR2 reads SYDVKM. V shed 3 bases and J 8 bases; nucleotides not matched to a gene: 12. For the CDR3, the DNA is TGTGCCAGCAGTTTTGTACTAGCGGTTTCAGATTATGAGCAGTTCTTC. This encodes CASSFVLAVSDYEQFF.

This clone was counted only a few times. This rearrangement joins TRBV28 to TRBJ2-3, with 7 bases identical to TRBD2. Germline CDR1 MDHEN, CDR2 SYDVKM. Trimming removed 2 bases from V and 2 bases from J; junction bases left unmatched: 13. This CDR3 has 18 residues. The CDR3 is CASSLEILGSGPTDTQYF. The CDR3 region has the DNA TGTGCCAGCAGTTTAGAAATCCTCGGTAGCGGGCCCACAGATACGCAGTATTTT. Using reference TRBV28 and TRBJ2-3 for the parts outside the CDR3, the full variable domain is DVKVTQSSRYLVKRTGEKVFLECVQDMDHENMFWYRQDPGLGLRLIYFSYDVKMKEKGDIPEGYSVSREKKERFSLILESASTNQTSMYLCASSLEILGSGPTDTQYFGPGTRLTVL.

V is TRBV9 and J is TRBJ2-3, with D unresolved. Germline lookup yields CDR1 SGDLS and CDR2 YYNGEE. The CDR3 loop spans 13 amino acids. Trimming cost V 0 bases and J 5 bases, with 7 bases left between them. The DNA for the CDR3 is TGTGCCAGCAGCGTAGTCCCACAAGATACGCAGTATTTT. As protein: CASSVVPQDTQYF.

In this sample, this clone turned up a few times. The CDR3 reads CASRRLRDSYGYTF. The CDR3 DNA sequence: TGTGCCAGCAGACGCCTCCGGGACAGCTATGGCTACACCTTC. The rearrangement joins TRBV6-5 to TRBJ1-2; 7 bases are a match to TRBD1. Germline CDR1 reads MNHEY; CDR2 reads SVGAGI. The V segment lost 6 bases and the J segment 4 bases; nucleotides outside the gene matches: 8. The CDR3 runs 14 residues.

This chain links TRBV6-2 or TRBV6-3 with TRBJ1-5; no reliable D call. Trimming cost V 3 bases and J 3 bases, with 9 bases left between them. Germline lookup yields CDR1 MNHEY and CDR2 SVGEGT. The CDR3 totals 14 residues. The CDR3 spells CASSYGGNNQPQHF. The CDR3 DNA follows: TGTGCCAGCAGTTATGGAGGGAACAATCAGCCCCAGCATTTT.

The CDR3: CSACLDSYEQYF. Written as DNA, the CDR3 is TGCAGCGCCTGTCTAGACTCCTACGAGCAGTACTTC. The rearrangement links TRBV29-1 to TRBJ2-7; unclear D gene. The V gene lost 7 bases and the J gene lost 0 bases, with 10 bases spanning the gap. In germline, CDR1 is SQVTM, CDR2 ANQGSEA. The CDR3 contains 12 residues.

The V gene is TRBV5-5, the J gene TRBJ2-5; 12 positions agree with TRBD1. In germline, CDR1 is SGHKS, CDR2 YYEKEE (reference sequence). The CDR3 runs to 16 residues. The J segment lost 4 bases and the V segment lost 4 bases, leaving 8 bases of the junction unmatched. The CDR3 nucleotides are TGTGCCAGCAGCGCGCGGGACAGGGGGCGCCGAGAGACCCAGTACTTC. This translates into CASSARDRGRRETQYF.

The rearrangement joins TRBV19 to TRBJ1-3; 11 bases agree with TRBD1. This CDR3 has 15 residues. The V and J ends lost 6 bases and 2 bases, in that order; junction bases with no gene match: 3. Germline V gene lookup returns CDR1 LNHDA and CDR2 SQIVND (reference sequence). CDR3 bases: TGTGCCAGTAGCGGACAGGGGGCCGCTGGAAACACCATATATTTT. Its translation is CASSGQGAAGNTIYF.

The chain combines TRBV7-2 with TRBJ1-6; 10 nucleotides match TRBD1. The CDR3 runs to 16 residues. Germline CDR1 and CDR2: SGHTA and FQGNSA. With 5 bases clipped from V and 10 bases from J, the junction kept 11 bases outside the gene matches. The chain's CDR3 is CASSLEPTGGSSPLHF. In nucleotides, the CDR3 is TGTGCCAGCAGCCTCGAACCGACAGGGGGCTCATCACCCCTCCACTTT.

This chain links TRBV28 with TRBJ2-1, with 7 bases lining up with TRBD2. After removal of 2 bases from V and 7 bases from J, the junction contained 11 bases not matched to a gene. Germline V gives CDR1 MDHEN, CDR2 SYDVKM. The length of the CDR3 is 16 residues. In DNA, the CDR3 is TGTGCCAGCAGTTTAGCCGGTGCTAGCGGACCGAATGAGCAGTTCTTC. Translation gives CASSLAGASGPNEQFF. The variable domain in full, with the rest retrieved from reference TRBV28 and TRBJ2-1, is DVKVTQSSRYLVKRTGEKVFLECVQDMDHENMFWYRQDPGLGLRLIYFSYDVKMKEKGDIPEGYSVSREKKERFSLILESASTNQTSMYLCASSLAGASGPNEQFFGPGTRLTVL.

This chain joins TRBV7-8 and TRBJ1-2; D is unresolved. The CDR3 is 12 amino acids. Germline V lookup: CDR1 SGHVS, CDR2 FQNEAQ. Between the trimmed V and J ends, which lost 5 bases and 8 bases, there was a span of 12 bases. CDR3 in DNA: TGTGCCAGCAGCCTGTCGGGAAGCGGCTACACCTTC. Protein product: CASSLSGSGYTF.

CDR3 sequence: CASSLELAGAPSYEQYF. The CDR3 DNA sequence: TGCGCCAGCAGCTTGGAACTAGCGGGTGCCCCCTCCTACGAGCAGTACTTC. The chain couples TRBV5-1 to TRBJ2-7; 9 bases align to TRBD2. The germline V gene encodes CDR1 SGHRS and CDR2 YFSETQ. The CDR3 length is 17 residues. J gave up 0 bases and V 0 bases, and 7 bases lay outside the gene matches.

The chain carries TRBV29-1 and TRBJ2-5; D is undetermined. Germline CDR1 reads SQVTM; CDR2 reads ANQGSEA. The CDR3 covers 12 residues. Deletions cut 7 bases from V and 1 base from J, with 10 bases between. CDR3 amino acids: CSAPRGQETQYF. The DNA for the CDR3 is TGCAGCGCCCCCAGAGGCCAAGAGACCCAGTACTTC.

This rearrangement joins TRBV11-2 to TRBJ1-1; D is perhaps TRBD1 (5 bases). This CDR3 contains 16 residues. CDR1 is SGHAT and CDR2 is FQNNGV in the germline V gene. Between the trimmed V and J ends, which lost 2 bases and 4 bases, there was a span of 17 bases. The CDR3 DNA sequence: TGTGCCAGCAGCTTACCACCGGGGGGAGAGGGCACTGAAGCTTTCTTT. It specifies CASSLPPGGEGTEAFF.

CDR3 nucleotides: TGTGCCAGCAGTACACTACAGGAACCCTACGAGCAGTACTTC. Translation: CASSTLQEPYEQYF. The gene calls are TRBV28 and TRBJ2-7, with D tentatively TRBD1 (5 bases). The CDR3 is made up of 14 amino acids. Germline V gene sequence: CDR1 MDHEN, CDR2 SYDVKM. V was cut by 5 bases and J by 2 bases, with 13 bases left in between. The full variable domain, completed using reference TRBV28 and TRBJ2-7, is DVKVTQSSRYLVKRTGEKVFLECVQDMDHENMFWYRQDPGLGLRLIYFSYDVKMKEKGDIPEGYSVSREKKERFSLILESASTNQTSMYLCASSTLQEPYEQYFGPGTRLTVT.

The chain recombines TRBV10-3 with TRBJ1-3; D ambiguous. Germline assignment: CDR1 ENHRY and CDR2 SYGVKD. Trimming stripped 0 bases from V and 10 bases from J, with 13 bases between. The length of the CDR3 is 14 residues. CDR3 loop: CAISESRASGTIYF. The CDR3, as DNA: TGTGCCATCAGTGAGTCAAGAGCGTCGGGAACCATATATTTT.